This T cell receptor (beta chain) was sequenced in a study of OX40 agonist ivuxolimab in advanced cancers. Context from the whole study: Ivuxolimab, which targeted the costimulatory receptor OX40 (CD134), was an agonistic, fully human IgG2 monoclonal antibody. Intravenous ivuxolimab was administered to patients every 2 weeks at six dose levels: 0.01, 0.1, 0.3, 1.5, 3 and 10 mg/kg. Of the approximately 54 dose-escalation patients, hepatocellular carcinoma was present in roughly 19, melanoma in approximately 15, renal cell carcinoma in 9 and head and neck cancer in 9. In the dose-escalation cohort, approximately 83% of patients were male, and the mean age was around 65 years with a range of roughly 20 to 80. Prior anti-PD-1, anti-PD-L1 or anti-CTLA-4 therapy was permitted, and checkpoint inhibitors had been received by about 37% of dose-escalation patients. Partial responses occurred in three dose-escalation patients: two with cutaneous melanoma and one with hepatocellular carcinoma. Peripheral TCRbeta sequencing aimed to test whether ivuxolimab altered TCR sequence diversity and caused clonal T-cell expansion. The paper describes the monotherapy dose-escalation part (N ≈ 49 patients) of the phase I trial of ivuxolimab. Broad study findings and their caveats: Low levels of normalized T-cell clonal expansion were also shown by some nonresponding patients. The antigen specificity of the clonally expanded peripheral T cells was not determined. At doses of 0.1 to 3.0 mg/kg, clonal expansion of both CD4+ and CD8+ blood T cells was observed from baseline to week 6. Partial responders in the 0.1-3.0 mg/kg groups had among the lowest normalized peripheral clonal expansion, especially among CD8+ T cells. After ivuxolimab, expanded clones were on average more numerous among CD8+ T cells than among CD4+ T cells.

Turning to this clone: No cognate antigen has been identified for it. Qualities for individual bases were not recorded, and no much larger clone is one base off.

The trial excluded patients who had a history of autoimmune disease or who were on systemic immunosuppression. Peripheral blood for TCR sequencing was collected from all dose cohorts at baseline, on cycle 4 day 1, and on cycle 7 day 1. Samples came from an open-label, multicenter, first-in-human phase I dose-escalation trial of ivuxolimab. Adults with locally advanced or metastatic melanoma, renal cell carcinoma, hepatocellular carcinoma or head and neck squamous cell carcinoma were enrolled in the trial. CD4+ and CD8+ T cells were sorted separately from peripheral blood before TCR sequencing. Trimming costs V 7 bases and J 5 bases, and their ends lie 15 bases apart. CDR1 MNHNS and CDR2 SASEGT are derived from the germline V gene. Spanning cysteine to phenylalanine, the CDR3 consists of 14 amino acids. The kept DNA is CDR3 alone, 42 bases in frame from the first base. Genomic DNA was isolated from the sorted cells so that the TCRbeta CDR3 region could be sequenced. TCRbeta CDR3 regions were sequenced using the immunoSEQ Assay. TCRdb's version of the immuneACCESS table is confined to in-frame rearrangements and falls short of the full clone set. An unresolved V gene accounts for under half of the shortfall where checked; the remainder is of unknown origin. Across this sample there are some 150,000 clones, with approximately 90% seen only once. Clones ranked in the top ten supply roughly 0.99% of the sample.

The TCR comes from an adult with an advanced solid tumor such as melanoma, head and neck, liver or kidney cancer. This chain is built from TRBV6-1 and TRBJ2-1; matching of 5 bases hints at TRBD2 as the D gene. The sample was CD4+ or CD8+ T cells sorted from blood, taken in a trial of the OX40 agonist ivuxolimab. The nucleotide sequence is given as TGTGCCAGCAACCGAATTAGCGTTAACAATGAGCAGTTCTTC. Its protein reads: CASNRISVNNEQFF.